The present TCR beta chain was sequenced within a study of neurological immune-mediated disorders. Germline V gives CDR1 MNHEY, CDR2 SMNVEV (reference sequence). V was pared by 0 bases and J by 5 bases, with 7 bases of the junction left unmatched. The length of the CDR3 is 15 residues. Overall study findings and caveats: The study found the most TCR clonal expansion in HTLV-1-associated myelopathy and the least in multiple sclerosis, below healthy controls. Private repertoires in all groups were suggested, as expanded clones shared no CDR3 amino acid sequences across subjects.

The sample's time point: longitudinal time-point 2. Where libraries were unsorted, they were derived from 2 million PBMCs stored at -80 degrees C. This clonotype was counted many times. Its target is unknown. A 10-nucleotide random UMI tagged transcripts in template-switch 5'RACE cDNA synthesis. One entry per CDR3 protein results from TCRdb running MiXCR on the 5' RACE reads. The table has about 90,000 distinct CDR3 sequences, under 15% seen once. J is TRBJ2-7 and V is TRBV27, with 7 bases aligning to TRBD1. This receptor was identified in a female donor with HTLV-1-associated myelopathy (HAM/TSP). The source material was PBMCs. The CDR3 DNA sequence: TGTGCCAGCAGTTTATCAACCAGGGGGATCGACGAGCAGTACTTC. It specifies CASSLSTRGIDEQYF.